The present entry profiles one TCR beta chain with its context. Antigen unknown. The junction and the germline gene differ at one end; a read error may be behind it. It was healthy bone marrow donors who served as donors. PCR was performed using 60 Vbeta and 13 Jbeta primers. Libraries were prepared by immunoSEQ multiplex PCR; TCRdb keeps only in-frame clonotypes and omits some of them. The sample lists under 140,000 clones, 80% occurring once. The data derive from a study of cytomegalovirus exposure and HLA in healthy donors. Study outcomes and limitations: The study recorded over 150 TCR beta chains that were cytomegalovirus-associated.

The CDR3 has 13 amino acids. CDR1 SEHNR and CDR2 FQNEAQ come from the germline V gene (reference sequence). Sequencing used PBMCs. The chain joins TRBV7-9 to TRBJ2-2; the D gene is possibly TRBD2 (7 bases). This TCR was sampled from a woman aged 55-69 years in good health and CMV-seropositive. The CDR3 region is CASSSLLRGGLFF. The CDR3 bases are TGTGCCAGCAGCTCCCTACTTAGGGGGGGGCTGTTTTTT.